This TCR beta chain is from a study of cytomegalovirus exposure and HLA in healthy donors. This table comes from immunoSEQ multiplex PCR, and its TCRdb copy is limited to in-frame clones, with some not included. The sample shows about 64,000 clones, around 89% of them seen only once. This CDR3 comprises 15 residues. V shed 1 base, J shed 5 bases, and the junction held 5 bases outside the gene matches. Germline V lookup: CDR1 SGDLS, CDR2 YYNGEE. The source of this sequence is a young woman in good health and CMV-seronegative. The chain has TRBV9 and TRBJ2-1; 8 bases map to TRBD2. The sample comprised PBMCs. For the CDR3, the DNA is TGTGCCAGCAGCGTAACTAGCGGAGAAAACAATGAGCAGTTCTTC. It translates to CASSVTSGENNEQFF.